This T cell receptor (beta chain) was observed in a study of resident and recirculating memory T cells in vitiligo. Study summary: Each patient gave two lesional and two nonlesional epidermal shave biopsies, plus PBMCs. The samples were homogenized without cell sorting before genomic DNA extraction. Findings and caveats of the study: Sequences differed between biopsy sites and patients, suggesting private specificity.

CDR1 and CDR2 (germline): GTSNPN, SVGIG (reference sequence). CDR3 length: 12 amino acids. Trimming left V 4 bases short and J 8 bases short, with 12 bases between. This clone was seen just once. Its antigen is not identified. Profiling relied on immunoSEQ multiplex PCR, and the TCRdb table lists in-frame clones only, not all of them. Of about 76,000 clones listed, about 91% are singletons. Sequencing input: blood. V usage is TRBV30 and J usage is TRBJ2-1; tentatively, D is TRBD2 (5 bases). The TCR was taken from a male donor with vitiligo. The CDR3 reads CAWMVLADEQFF. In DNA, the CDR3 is TGTGCCTGGATGGTGCTAGCCGATGAGCAGTTCTTC.